This record concerns one TCR beta chain sequence. The antigen is unknown. The data stem from a study of Ad26.COV2.S vaccination and SARS-CoV-2 variants. This sample's treatment: 15 to 20 received Ad26.COV2.S at low or high dose, single or two shots; several received placebo; per-sample allocation not given. Day 63 following the first vaccine or placebo injection was when the samples were taken. This CDR3 has 15 amino acids. The germline gives CDR1 SGHTA, CDR2 FQGNSA. Trimming shortened V by 1 base and J by 0 bases, and 7 bases separated the two germline ends. Profiled with immunoSEQ multiplex PCR; TCRdb holds only in-frame clones, not every one. The table includes around 250,000 clones, 87% detected once. Findings and limits, study-wide: Vaccine and placebo groups showed comparable non-spike TCR breadth.

This receptor was obtained from a person between 18 and 65 years old who received the Ad26.COV2.S COVID-19 vaccine or a placebo. J is TRBJ2-1 and V is TRBV7-2; D not resolved. This sample comprised peripheral blood, obtained in a trial of Ad26.COV2.S vaccine versus placebo. CDR3 DNA: TGTGCCAGCAGCTTAGGACGGACCTCCTACAATGAGCAGTTCTTC. This codes for CASSLGRTSYNEQFF.